The rows below give T cell receptor beta chains drawn from one sample of a study of T cell clusters in autoimmune cytopenias. No DNA is given; TCRdb re-called the multiplex PCR reads and lists each CDR3 protein once. The sample includes about 6,100 distinct CDR3 sequences. The sample also formed part of further work on T cell repertoires in aging, cancer and after chemotherapy.

Sequencing was carried out using peripheral blood. These receptors originate from a human donor in good health. The CDR3 runs from the conserved cysteine through the conserved F or W. Each record gives: V gene, J gene, clone size, CDR3 protein. Clone sizes are given selectively: once, few, many, or a class where the clone is expanded.

V: TRBV24-1
J: TRBJ2-1
size: -
CDR3: CATSDPLTSGGYNEQFF

V: TRBV5-6
J: TRBJ1-2
size: medium-sized
CDR3: CASSLNSATGRGYTF

V: TRBV12-3/TRBV12-4
J: TRBJ2-7
size: -
CDR3: CASSLDRPYEQYF

V: TRBV18
J: TRBJ1-4
size: medium-sized
CDR3: CASSQGQGPTNEKLFF

V: TRBV20-1
J: TRBJ2-7
size: -
CDR3: CSTYSGASYEQYF

V: TRBV7-6
J: TRBJ2-3
size: -
CDR3: CASSSLGGNPQYF

V: TRBV19
J: TRBJ2-2
size: medium-sized
CDR3: CASSINRGRDEELFF

V: TRBV6-5
J: TRBJ2-7
size: medium-sized
CDR3: CASRRTAATYEQYF

V: TRBV29-1
J: TRBJ1-1
size: medium-sized
CDR3: CSSTQGAKAFF

V: TRBV19
J: TRBJ2-1
size: medium-sized
CDR3: CASSPSGSHNEQFF

V: TRBV18
J: TRBJ1-1
size: medium-sized
CDR3: CASSPGPGGGAFF

V: TRBV5-6
J: TRBJ1-1
size: -
CDR3: CASSGQGLTEAFF

V: TRBV19
J: TRBJ2-1
size: medium-sized
CDR3: CATRRGVSYNEQFF

V: TRBV19
J: TRBJ2-2
size: medium-sized
CDR3: CASSRGDTRGTGELFF

V: TRBV5-6
J: TRBJ2-7
size: -
CDR3: CASSLGQFSYEQYF

V: TRBV12-3/TRBV12-4
J: TRBJ2-4
size: medium-sized
CDR3: CASSLGQKGGIQYF

V: TRBV18
J: TRBJ1-3
size: medium-sized
CDR3: CASSPSDRGAIYF

V: TRBV6-2/TRBV6-3
J: TRBJ2-3
size: medium-sized
CDR3: CASSYLSKKGDTQYF

V: TRBV7-9
J: TRBJ1-3
size: -
CDR3: CASSEGDLLSGNTIYF

V: TRBV18
J: TRBJ1-4
size: medium-sized
CDR3: CASSPDRTTNEKLFF

V: TRBV4-3
J: TRBJ1-6
size: -
CDR3: CASSQIGQGDSPLHF

V: TRBV6-6
J: TRBJ1-2
size: medium-sized
CDR3: CASHHERFYGYTF

V: TRBV20-1
J: TRBJ2-1
size: -
CDR3: CSARPSRGNEQFF

V: TRBV12-3/TRBV12-4
J: TRBJ1-2
size: medium-sized
CDR3: CASSLMLGQGYGYTF

V: TRBV12-3/TRBV12-4
J: TRBJ1-2
size: medium-sized
CDR3: CASSLGTGTGYTF

V: TRBV12-3/TRBV12-4
J: TRBJ2-6
size: medium-sized
CDR3: CASSLGGTSSGANVLTF

V: TRBV18
J: TRBJ2-7
size: medium-sized
CDR3: CASSPFDSSYEQYF

V: TRBV6-6
J: TRBJ1-2
size: -
CDR3: CASSRAGGYTF

V: TRBV7-2
J: TRBJ1-5
size: -
CDR3: CASSLQPHQPQHF

V: TRBV13
J: TRBJ2-2
size: -
CDR3: CASSLQRGAGTGELFF

V: TRBV30
J: TRBJ1-2
size: medium-sized
CDR3: CAWSLTAQYGYTF

V: TRBV4-3
J: TRBJ1-4
size: -
CDR3: CASSAGEGEKLFF

V: TRBV5-4
J: TRBJ2-7
size: medium-sized
CDR3: CASSLGRSSYEQYF

V: TRBV7-2
J: TRBJ2-7
size: -
CDR3: CASSLGAGQPGDEQYF

V: TRBV11-2
J: TRBJ1-2
size: -
CDR3: CASSPSLGGSFYGYTF

V: TRBV6-6
J: TRBJ1-4
size: medium-sized
CDR3: CASTTGTHNEKLFF

V: TRBV6-2/TRBV6-3
J: TRBJ2-1
size: medium-sized
CDR3: CASSERSSGYNEQFF

V: TRBV6-5
J: TRBJ1-6
size: medium-sized
CDR3: CASSYSSQGGSYNSPLHF

V: TRBV20-1
J: TRBJ1-2
size: -
CDR3: CSAGWTGPHTF

V: TRBV27
J: TRBJ2-3
size: medium-sized
CDR3: CASAPSGFRDTQYF

V: TRBV6-6
J: TRBJ2-1
size: medium-sized
CDR3: CASSYQLGEQFF

V: TRBV6-5
J: TRBJ2-7
size: -
CDR3: CASSFGWTSYEQYF

V: TRBV12-3/TRBV12-4
J: TRBJ1-3
size: -
CDR3: CASVGTSGNTIYF